A single T cell receptor beta chain is shown here with its context. Its antigen remains unknown. The sample is drawn from a study of shared clonotypes between healthy human individuals. Study-wide context: The people who gave samples were two women and a few men aged 18 to 49. General observations from the study: A handful of donors had around 5% of their naive CD4 clonotypes in common.

V lost 0 bases and J lost 2, with 7 bases in between. This CDR3 spans 14 amino acids. The V gene's germline CDR1 is SGHRS and CDR2 YFSETQ. This table comes from immunoSEQ multiplex PCR, and its TCRdb copy is limited to in-frame clones, with some not included. The sample consists of 2 million or so clones, roughly 94% of them appearing once. The chain joins TRBV5-1 to TRBJ2-3; the D is unclear. This receptor was identified in a young man in good health. Sequenced sample: naive CD4+ T cells sorted from blood. The subset here: CD45RA+ positively selected. The CDR3 region has the DNA TGCGCCAGCAGCTTGGTCCAAACCACAGATACGCAGTATTTT. Its protein product is CASSLVQTTDTQYF.